The clone carrying this T cell receptor (beta chain) was recorded many times. Antigen unknown. Previously published methods and listed TCR primers were used for the bulk TCR libraries. TCRdb re-analysed the PCR reads in MiXCR, keeping a single row per CDR3 protein. The sample has hundreds of thousands of distinct CDR3 sequences, 25% seen once; the top ten hold roughly 0.83%. This sample was taken from a study of molecular identifiers for immune sequencing clone quantification. Study observations and caveats: Beyond 20 RNA copies, clones held over 99% of effector molecules, compared with under 1% in naive cells. Highly expanded clone sizes could end up underestimated if a barcode were shared by identical TCR molecules.

CDR3 length: 13 amino acids. The germline V and J ends were trimmed by 9 bases and 5 bases, with 16 bases remaining between them. The germline CDR1 and CDR2 sequences are MDHEN and SYDVKM. The receptor was derived from a human donor in good health. Some libraries in this study had Jurkat cell RNA spiked in. The sequencing input was naive CD8+ T cells from blood, with Jurkat cell RNA spiked in. Subset defined: FACS-sorted CD8+CD4-CCR7+CD45RA+ naive T cells. The J gene is TRBJ2-5, the V gene TRBV28; possibly TRBD2 for D (6 bases). The CDR3 region has the DNA TGTGCCAGTTCTTTCGGGGGTTCGGAGACCCAGTACTTC. The encoded protein is CASSFGGSETQYF.